This record covers a single TCR beta chain. The antigen is unknown. This sample is drawn from a study of T cells in Graves' hyperthyroidism and ophthalmopathy. A NOSPECS grade of at least 4, a Clinical Activity Score of at least 3 and duration under 3 months were recorded in ophthalmopathy patients. Findings and caveats of the study: Model-based prediction identified ophthalmopathy a median about 6.8 months prior to its onset.

Amplified TCR beta CDR3 regions derived from RNA transcripts. The HTBI primer set served for first-round RT-PCR of the TCR CDR3. Each CDR3 protein gets one entry after TCRdb re-called the multiplex PCR reads with MiXCR. The table has about 600,000 distinct CDR3 sequences, more than 12% seen once. The V gene's germline CDR1 is MDHEN and CDR2 SYDVKM. The CDR3 length is 15 residues. The trim removed 2 bases at V and 6 bases at J, leaving 7 bases unmatched. Material for sequencing was blood. The genes are TRBV28 and TRBJ2-4, with 7 bases aligning to TRBD1. This TCR came from a woman aged 45-60 years with Graves' ophthalmopathy. This chain's CDR3 is CASSLRGQGGNIQYF. CDR3 coding DNA: TGTGCCAGCAGTTTAAGGGGGCAGGGCGGAAACATTCAGTACTTC.